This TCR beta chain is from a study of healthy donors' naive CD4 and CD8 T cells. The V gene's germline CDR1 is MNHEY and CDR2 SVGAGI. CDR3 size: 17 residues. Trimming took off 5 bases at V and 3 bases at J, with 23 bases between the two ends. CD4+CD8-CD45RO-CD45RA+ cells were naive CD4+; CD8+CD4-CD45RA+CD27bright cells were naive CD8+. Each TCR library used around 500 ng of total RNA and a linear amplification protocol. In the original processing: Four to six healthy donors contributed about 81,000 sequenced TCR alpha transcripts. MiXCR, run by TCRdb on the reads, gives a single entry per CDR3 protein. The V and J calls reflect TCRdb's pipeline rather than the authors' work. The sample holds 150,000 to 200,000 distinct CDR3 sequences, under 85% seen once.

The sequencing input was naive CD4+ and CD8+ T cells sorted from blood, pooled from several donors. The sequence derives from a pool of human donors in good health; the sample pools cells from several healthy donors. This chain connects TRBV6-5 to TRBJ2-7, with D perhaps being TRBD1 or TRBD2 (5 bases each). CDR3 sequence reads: CASSRNVGAAGIYEQYF. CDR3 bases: TGTGCCAGCAGTCGCAACGTTGGGGCGGCGGGTATCTACGAGCAGTACTTC.